This TCR beta chain derives from a study of PD-1 blockade in classical Hodgkin lymphoma. Overall study results and limits: Researchers reported that CD4+ TCR diversity, though not CD8+, rose significantly by C4D1.

Germline values: CDR1 SGHTA, CDR2 FQGNSA. This CDR3 region has 17 residues. With V trimmed by 1 base and J by 0 bases, 6 bases remained unmatched. Time point given: cycle 4 day 1 (C4D1), after more than five weeks of nivolumab. Brentuximab vedotin exposure varied, and every patient relapsed after autologous stem cell transplantation. The method was immunoSEQ multiplex PCR; TCRdb's version includes in-frame clones alone and lacks a portion of them. The sample has approximately 110,000 clones, approximately 89% seen once; the top ten hold around 19%. In the case of this clone: Its antigen is currently unknown.

This TCR derives from a human donor with classical Hodgkin lymphoma. This material consisted of peripheral blood mononuclear cells (PBMCs), taken before the fourth cycle of nivolumab. The chain joins TRBV7-2 to TRBJ1-5; 7 nucleotides agree with TRBD1. The CDR3 DNA reads TGTGCCAGCAGCTTAGGTGCGACAGGGCATAGCAATCAGCCCCAGCATTTT. Translating gives CASSLGATGHSNQPQHF. Combining the CDR3 with reference TRBV7-2 and TRBJ1-5 gives the whole variable domain GAGVSQSPSNKVTEKGKDVELRCDPISGHTALYWYRQSLGQGLEFLIYFQGNSAPDKSGLPSDRFSAERTGGSVSTLTIQRTQQEDSAVYLCASSLGATGHSNQPQHFGDGTRLSIL.